A single sample gave rise to the 9 T cell receptor beta chains below, sequenced in a study of shared clonotypes between healthy human individuals. The data were produced by immunoSEQ multiplex PCR, yet TCRdb's version contains in-frame clones alone and is incomplete. The sample holds hundreds of thousands of clones, roughly 97% seen once. Specimen: naive CD4+ T cells sorted from blood. Subset denoted: CD45RA+ positively selected. The receptors were sampled from a woman aged 30 to 39 in good health.

The chain employs TRBV19 and TRBJ1-1; D remains ambiguous. CDR3 length equals 12 residues. Germline V gene sequence: CDR1 LNHDA, CDR2 SQIVND (reference sequence). V shed 7 bases and J shed 0 bases, with 6 bases lying between them. This chain's CDR3 is CASKLMNTEAFF. The CDR3 nucleotides are TGTGCCAGTAAATTAATGAACACTGAAGCTTTCTTT.

The genes are TRBV7-9 and TRBJ2-3; 9 nucleotides match TRBD1. With 5 bases clipped from V and 5 bases from J, the junction kept 8 bases outside the gene matches. The CDR3 has 15 amino acids. Germline assignment: CDR1 SEHNR and CDR2 FQNEAQ (reference sequence). CDR3 in DNA: TGTGCCAGCAGCGCCACAGGGGGCCTCAAAGATACGCAGTATTTT. It yields the protein CASSATGGLKDTQYF.

CDR3 sequence: CASSLLSMGSPYEQYF. The CDR3 coding sequence is TGTGCCAGCAGCTTGTTGTCCATGGGGTCACCCTACGAGCAGTACTTC. The genes are TRBV5-5 and TRBJ2-7; D unresolved. Trimming took off 1 base at V and 2 bases at J, with 16 bases between the two ends. The CDR3 length is 16 residues. Per germline, CDR1 SGHKS and CDR2 YYEKEE (reference sequence).

The chain employs TRBV2 and TRBJ1-5, with D hard to call. The CDR3 is 10 amino acids. The V gene's germline CDR1 is SNHLY and CDR2 FYNNEI. V shed 6 bases and J shed 7 bases, with 4 bases lying between them. CDR3 in amino acids: CASRGQPQHF. DNA for the CDR3: TGTGCCAGCAGGGGACAGCCCCAGCATTTT.

The chain has TRBV11-2 and TRBJ2-7; 12 positions match TRBD2. The germline V gene encodes CDR1 SGHAT and CDR2 FQNNGV. Germline trimming cut 5 bases from V and 4 bases from J; bases unmatched to any gene: 9. This CDR3 is built from 16 residues. The CDR3 DNA reads as TGTGCCAGCAGCACACGACTAGCGGGAGTACCGTACGAGCAGTACTTC. This translates into CASSTRLAGVPYEQYF. Full variable domain (outside the CDR3, taken from reference TRBV11-2 and TRBJ2-7): EAGVAQSPRYKIIEKRQSVAFWCNPISGHATLYWYQQILGQGPKLLIQFQNNGVVDDSQLPKDRFSAERLKGVDSTLKIQPAKLEDSAVYLCASSTRLAGVPYEQYFGPGTRLTVT.

The V gene is TRBV27, the J gene TRBJ1-5; no clear D. CDR3 length: 14 residues. Trimming pared 6 bases from V and 6 bases from J, leaving 15 bases between. Per the germline V gene, CDR1 is MNHEY and CDR2 is SMNVEV (reference sequence). CDR3 DNA sequence: TGTGCCAGCAGACCTAGACGGTATGGTCAGCCCCAGCATTTT. Amino acid sequence: CASRPRRYGQPQHF.

This clone has more than one count but fewer than ten. This rearrangement joins TRBV27 to TRBJ2-2, with D unresolved. The CDR3 is made up of 9 amino acids. Germline V gene lookup returns CDR1 MNHEY and CDR2 SMNVEV (reference sequence). The CDR3 loop reads CAPEGELFF. CDR3 coding DNA: TGTGCTCCGGAAGGGGAGCTGTTTTTT.

Remarks on this clone: The sample has other DNA sequences that encode this CDR3 too. The chain couples TRBV5-1 to TRBJ2-1; 9 bases fit TRBD1. The CDR3 has 15 residues. The ends lost 4 bases at V and 0 bases at J; junction bases unmatched: 2. Germline CDR1 reads SGHRS; CDR2 reads YFSETQ. The DNA of the CDR3 is TGCGCCAGCAGCCTGACAGGGGGCTCCTACAATGAGCAGTTCTTC. Translated, it gives CASSLTGGSYNEQFF.

The chain couples TRBV20-1 to TRBJ1-4, with no clear D. There are 11 residues in the CDR3. The germline gives CDR1 DFQATT, CDR2 SNEGSKA (reference sequence). The CDR3 sequence is CRAAGNEKLFF. The CDR3 DNA reads as TGCAGGGCCGCGGGAAATGAAAAACTGTTTTTT.